This T cell receptor beta chain was identified in a study of Ad26.COV2.S vaccination and SARS-CoV-2 variants. Across the whole study: The study gave Ad26.COV2.S intramuscularly, once or twice 56 days apart.

This clone was seen more than once but under ten times. Indicated treatment: around 19 received Ad26.COV2.S at low or high dose, single or two shots; roughly five received placebo; per-sample allocation not given. Samples came from day 63 after the first vaccine or placebo injection. Clones were read by immunoSEQ multiplex PCR, and TCRdb kept only the in-frame ones, dropping some. This table has 350,000 to 450,000 clones, 83% appearing once. This CDR3 contains 13 residues. V was trimmed by 6 bases and J by 4 bases, leaving 10 bases between them. The chain employs TRBV12-3 or TRBV12-4 and TRBJ1-5, with D unresolved. The clonotype was recovered from a person between 18 and 60 years old who received the Ad26.COV2.S COVID-19 vaccine or a placebo. The material was peripheral blood, obtained in a trial of Ad26.COV2.S vaccine versus placebo. Written as DNA, the CDR3 is TGTGCCAGCAGACCCCCGGGTAATCAGCCCCAGCATTTT. Its protein is CASRPPGNQPQHF.